These T cell receptor beta chains were read from a single sample in a study of ipilimumab plus nivolumab after autologous stem cell transplantation. Assay used: immunoSEQ multiplex PCR; TCRdb lists only in-frame clones, some missing. The sample contains over 80,000 clones, 83% of which appear only once. The sample consisted of PBMCs, taken in a trial of ipilimumab plus nivolumab as post-transplant consolidation. Every receptor here comes from a male donor with diffuse large B-cell lymphoma. CDR3s include the opening cysteine and the closing phenylalanine or tryptophan. The order of the fields is clone size, V gene, CDR3 length, D gene, J gene, CDR3 protein, CDR3 DNA. The D gene is left open where the match is weak. Some rows mark clone size as missing; the rest say once, few, many or name a class of expanded clone.

NA	TRBV7-9	14	TRBD1	TRBJ1-4	CASSLDRGNEKLFF	TGTGCCAGCAGCCTCGACAGGGGGAATGAAAAACTGTTTTTT
once	TRBV9	15	TRBD1	TRBJ1-4	CASSVEGDSNEKLFF	TGTGCCAGCAGCGTAGAGGGGGACAGTAATGAAAAACTGTTTTTT
NA	TRBV13	15	NA	TRBJ2-1	CASSLGGQVVDEQFF	TGTGCCAGCAGCTTAGGGGGCCAGGTTGTTGATGAGCAGTTCTTC
NA	TRBV19	15	NA	TRBJ1-3	CASTAGVYSGNTIYF	TGTGCCAGTACCGCCGGGGTTTACTCTGGAAACACCATATATTTT
NA	TRBV4-3	17	NA	TRBJ1-2	CASSQDRNSRNYYGYTF	TGCGCCAGCAGCCAAGATAGGAACAGCCGTAACTACTATGGCTACACCTTC
NA	TRBV14	14	NA	TRBJ1-2	CASSLDRFNYGYTF	TGTGCCAGCAGCCTTGACAGGTTCAACTATGGCTACACCTTC
NA	TRBV7-9	15	TRBD2	TRBJ2-5	CASTLISGAGETQYF	TGTGCCAGCACCCTCATAAGCGGGGCGGGGGAGACCCAGTACTTC
once	TRBV18	15	TRBD2	TRBJ2-1	CASSPLRGADNEQFF	TGTGCCAGCTCACCGCTGCGGGGGGCTGACAATGAGCAGTTCTTC
NA	TRBV4-2	16	NA	TRBJ1-5	CASSQGQDYSNQPQHF	TGTGCCAGCAGCCAAGGTCAGGACTATAGCAATCAGCCCCAGCATTTT
NA	TRBV2	14	NA	TRBJ2-2	CASSERRGAGELFF	TGTGCCAGCAGTGAGCGAAGGGGAGCCGGGGAGCTGTTTTTT
NA	TRBV6-1	15	TRBD1	TRBJ1-2	CASSGRVTGDYGYTF	TGTGCCAGCAGTGGCCGCGTCACAGGGGATTATGGCTACACCTTC
NA	TRBV19	14	NA	TRBJ2-3	CASSVDGSTDTQYF	TGTGCCAGTAGTGTTGACGGAAGCACAGATACGCAGTATTTT
NA	TRBV6-1	14	NA	TRBJ2-6	CASSAGSGANVLTF	TGTGCCAGCAGTGCCGGCTCTGGGGCCAACGTCCTGACTTTC
NA	TRBV10-3	17	NA	TRBJ1-2	CAISVSYTVHSNYGYTF	TGTGCCATCAGCGTCTCCTATACAGTACACTCTAACTATGGCTACACCTTC
NA	TRBV19	14	TRBD2	TRBJ2-7	CASSRRGGSYEQYF	TGTGCCAGTAGTAGGCGCGGGGGTTCCTACGAGCAGTACTTC
NA	TRBV13	18	TRBD1	TRBJ1-2	CASSLNPPTGAVNYGYTF	TGTGCCAGCAGCTTAAACCCCCCAACAGGGGCCGTTAACTATGGCTACACCTTC
NA	TRBV6-1	14	TRBD1	TRBJ1-2	CASSRDSANYGYTF	TGTGCCAGCAGTCGGGACAGTGCTAACTATGGCTACACCTTC
NA	TRBV19	16	NA	TRBJ2-4	CASSTGQALAKNIQYF	TGTGCCAGTAGCACTGGGCAGGCCTTAGCCAAAAACATTCAGTACTTC
NA	TRBV6-5	13	NA	TRBJ1-5	CASTGRVNQPQHF	TGTGCCAGCACGGGCAGGGTCAATCAGCCCCAGCATTTT
NA	TRBV5-4	14	NA	TRBJ1-2	CASSLAQGGYGYTF	TGTGCCAGCAGCTTGGCACAGGGCGGCTATGGCTACACCTTC
NA	TRBV7-2	14	NA	TRBJ1-2	CASSPTGEPYGYTF	TGTGCCAGCAGCCCCACGGGAGAGCCCTATGGCTACACCTTC
NA	TRBV15	17	NA	TRBJ2-7	CATSRGPTGKGTYEQYF	TGTGCCACCAGCAGAGGGCCGACCGGGAAGGGGACCTACGAGCAGTACTTC
NA	TRBV18	12	NA	TRBJ2-7	CASSPAGHEQYF	TGTGCCAGCTCACCTGCGGGGCACGAGCAGTACTTC
NA	TRBV5-5	14	NA	TRBJ2-1	CASSKGPRGDEQFF	TGTGCCAGCAGCAAGGGCCCCAGAGGGGATGAGCAGTTCTTC
NA	TRBV19	12	TRBD1	TRBJ1-1	CASSTTTGTAFF	TGTGCCAGTAGTACAACGACAGGGACAGCTTTCTTT
NA	TRBV18	13	NA	TRBJ1-5	CASSPGSNQPQHF	TGTGCCAGCTCCCCGGGGAGTAATCAGCCCCAGCATTTT
NA	TRBV5-1	18	TRBD1	TRBJ1-1	CASSPALTGLLVGTEAFF	TGCGCCAGCAGCCCGGCACTGACAGGGCTGCTTGTGGGCACTGAAGCTTTCTTT
NA	TRBV5-5	15	TRBD1	TRBJ1-2	CASSRGQGRYYGYTF	TGTGCCAGCAGCAGAGGACAGGGAAGATACTATGGCTACACCTTC
once	TRBV27	19	NA	TRBJ2-2	CASSLLNEYGLTNTGELFF	TGTGCCAGCAGTTTATTGAATGAGTACGGTTTAACGAACACCGGGGAGCTGTTTTTT
NA	TRBV6-6	15	TRBD2	TRBJ2-5	CASSSSGGRGETQYF	TGTGCCAGCAGTTCCTCGGGGGGGCGGGGTGAGACCCAGTACTTC
NA	TRBV19	15	TRBD2	TRBJ2-2	CASRVVAGGRGELFF	TGTGCCAGTAGGGTCGTAGCGGGGGGGCGCGGGGAGCTGTTTTTT
once	TRBV4-3	15	NA	TRBJ1-4	CASSQGDTTNEKLFF	TGCGCCAGCAGCCAAGGGGATACGACTAATGAAAAACTGTTTTTT
NA	TRBV2	14	NA	TRBJ1-2	CASTKDTPTYGYTF	TGTGCCAGCACCAAGGACACTCCCACCTATGGCTACACCTTC
NA	TRBV10-2	16	NA	TRBJ2-7	CASRDYRGRGSYEQYF	TGCGCCAGCAGGGACTACAGGGGACGGGGGTCCTACGAGCAGTACTTC
NA	TRBV7-2	17	TRBD2	TRBJ2-3	CASSTLTSRPSTDTQYF	TGTGCCAGCAGCACCTTGACTAGCCGGCCTAGCACAGATACGCAGTATTTT
few	TRBV7-6	13	TRBD2	TRBJ2-3	CASSPGGTDTQYF	TGTGCCAGCAGCCCGGGGGGTACAGATACGCAGTATTTT
once	TRBV4-1	16	NA	TRBJ1-1	CASSQPVQGGSTEAFF	TGCGCCAGCAGCCAACCAGTTCAGGGTGGAAGCACTGAAGCTTTCTTT
NA	TRBV19	13	NA	TRBJ1-2	CASSIGGNYGYTF	TGTGCCAGTAGTATAGGTGGAAACTATGGCTACACCTTC
NA	TRBV5-1	13	NA	TRBJ2-3	CASRRGGPDTQYF	TGCGCCAGCAGGAGGGGGGGCCCAGATACGCAGTATTTT
NA	TRBV19	16	NA	TRBJ2-1	CASSTYQGLSYNEQFF	TGTGCCAGTAGTACCTATCAGGGACTCTCCTACAATGAGCAGTTCTTC
NA	TRBV11-2	15	NA	TRBJ2-3	CASSSGVTSTDTQYF	TGTGCCAGCAGCTCCGGGGTCACTAGCACAGATACGCAGTATTTT
NA	TRBV29-1	14	TRBD1	TRBJ1-1	CSVTGGSPPTEAFF	TGCAGCGTTACAGGGGGCTCACCTCCCACTGAAGCTTTCTTT
NA	TRBV2	16	TRBD2	TRBJ2-3	CASSVELAGLLDTQYF	TGTGCCAGCAGTGTGGAGCTAGCGGGTCTTTTAGATACGCAGTATTTT
NA	TRBV11-2	16	TRBD2	TRBJ2-3	CASSFLLAGSTDTQYF	TGTGCCAGCAGCTTTCTTCTAGCGGGAAGCACAGATACGCAGTATTTT
NA	TRBV6-5	15	NA	TRBJ2-1	CASLDTGAAVNEQFF	TGTGCCAGCCTGGACACCGGGGCGGCGGTCAATGAGCAGTTCTTC
NA	TRBV7-2	17	NA	TRBJ1-5	CASSLGGGARSNQPQHF	TGTGCCAGCAGCTTAGGCGGGGGCGCGAGGAGCAATCAGCCCCAGCATTTT
NA	TRBV14	16	NA	TRBJ1-2	CASSQVGGAGPSGYTF	TGTGCCAGCAGCCAAGTGGGAGGGGCAGGCCCTAGCGGCTACACCTTC
once	TRBV6-5	15	NA	TRBJ1-6	CASTESRGRGSPLHF	TGTGCCAGCACCGAAAGCAGGGGTCGCGGTTCACCCCTCCACTTT
NA	TRBV7-2	15	TRBD2	TRBJ2-3	CASSLTSGVRDTQYF	TGTGCCAGCAGCTTAACTAGCGGGGTTAGGGATACGCAGTATTTT
NA	TRBV6-6	13	NA	TRBJ1-2	CATMGLQGGGYTF	TGTGCCACCATGGGGTTACAGGGTGGCGGCTACACCTTC
NA	TRBV7-2	11	NA	TRBJ2-3	CASAVKDTQYF	TGTGCCAGCGCCGTGAAAGATACGCAGTATTTT
NA	TRBV27	15	NA	TRBJ2-3	CASTPDPNPSDTQYF	TGTGCCAGCACCCCCGACCCAAACCCCTCGGATACGCAGTATTTT
NA	TRBV10-3	13	TRBD1	TRBJ1-2	CAIREPGGGGYTF	TGTGCCATCAGGGAGCCAGGGGGGGGCGGCTACACCTTC
NA	TRBV2	15	TRBD1	TRBJ2-3	CASSGQGIGTDTQYF	TGTGCCAGCAGTGGACAGGGGATTGGCACAGATACGCAGTATTTT
NA	TRBV6-1	13	NA	TRBJ1-1	CAAKTPGGTEAFF	TGTGCCGCTAAAACCCCAGGTGGGACTGAAGCTTTCTTT
few	TRBV5-4	13	TRBD1	TRBJ1-2	CASTKGQANGYTF	TGTGCCAGCACAAAGGGACAGGCGAATGGCTACACCTTC
NA	TRBV5-4	16	NA	TRBJ2-5	CASSQEGGGDQETQYF	TGTGCCAGCAGCCAGGAAGGGGGGGGAGATCAAGAGACCCAGTACTTC
once	TRBV2	15	NA	TRBJ1-6	CASSEGQFYNSPLHF	TGTGCCAGCAGTGAAGGACAGTTTTATAATTCACCCCTCCACTTT
NA	TRBV10-2	13	NA	TRBJ1-4	CASSQGLGEKLFF	TGCGCCAGCAGTCAGGGTCTCGGTGAAAAACTGTTTTTT